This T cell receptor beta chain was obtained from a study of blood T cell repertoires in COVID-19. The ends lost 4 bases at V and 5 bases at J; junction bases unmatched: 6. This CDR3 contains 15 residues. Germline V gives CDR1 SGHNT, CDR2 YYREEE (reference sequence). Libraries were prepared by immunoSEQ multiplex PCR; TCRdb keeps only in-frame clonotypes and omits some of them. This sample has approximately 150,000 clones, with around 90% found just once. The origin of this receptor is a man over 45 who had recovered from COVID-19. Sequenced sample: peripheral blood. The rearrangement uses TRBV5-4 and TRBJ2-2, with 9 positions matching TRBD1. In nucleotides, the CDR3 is TGTGCCAGCAGCATACAGGGGGCAGAGACCGGGGAGCTGTTTTTT. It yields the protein CASSIQGAETGELFF.